This T cell receptor beta chain was identified in a study of cytomegalovirus exposure and HLA in healthy donors (dated by TCRdb to about 2017). Turning to the overall study: In an earlier analysis of approximately 500 of the donors, approximately 300 Gb of sequence data and 117 million unique TCR beta sequences from about 179 million T cells were reported. Around 330 gigabases of sequencing data and approximately 91 million unique TCR sequences made up an early release that covered approximately 700 HLA-typed donors. Of the 300 to 500 genotyped donors, 75% to 85% were placed in the genetic ancestry cluster associated with self-reported Caucasian donors. The aim of the study was to test whether cataloging public T cell receptors could identify signatures of past pathogen exposure. Using immunosequencing, the study profiled T cell repertoires from 500 to 800 subjects and related those repertoires to cytomegalovirus serostatus. Along with the approximately 620-subject first cohort, a separate validation cohort of over 90 different subjects was used. High-throughput TCR immunosequencing, statistical association of individual TCRs with disease status, and machine learning were combined to predict cytomegalovirus infection status. In a later analysis, previously published TCR beta repertoires from more than 500 donors were re-analyzed and high-resolution HLA genotyping was added so that TCR occurrence patterns could be studied. In the later analysis, no new phenotypic data were used to find candidate immune exposures; instead, reliance was placed on TCR beta sequences and their occurrence across donors. To decide whether each TCR beta V gene segment behaved as functional or pseudogenic, an earlier analysis of 587 of the donors relied on high-throughput TCR beta sequencing. Donor age, sex, ethnicity and CMV serostatus were compiled together with the repertoire data. Genome-wide SNP genotypes for about 60% of the roughly 670 donors were used in a later genetic analysis, which treated that subset as a discovery cohort. Every discovery cohort repertoire had been produced on one sequencing platform. Class I and class II HLA loci were covered by the typing at four-digit resolution. Typing coverage differed by locus: A, B, C, DRB1 and DQB1 were typed in roughly 629-630 donors, DQA1 in 522, DPA1 in around 600, and DPB1 in 472. Several DR-DQ haplotypes were handled as single units for association and clustering because linkage in the cohort was strong. On average, approximately 250,000 unique TCR beta nucleotide sequences were sequenced per donor among about 400 genotyped donors of the cohort, with 15% to 20% of those sequences being non-productive. Beyond this particular receptor, the publication reports: In a later analysis, around 17,000 TCR beta sequences were associated with specific HLA alleles at a false discovery rate of 0.05. A later analysis reported that several top co-occurrence clusters appeared linked to parvovirus B19, influenza, CMV and Epstein-Barr virus. The authors suggested that the approach could potentially be generalized to other disease states and immunological phenotypes. When HLA alleles, especially DR and DQ, strongly co-occurred, attributing TCR associations to individual alleles was difficult. According to a later analysis, TCR association rates differed among HLA loci, with DRB1 alleles showing the most associated TCRs and HLA-C alleles showing the fewest. Because counts were too low, seventeen rarely observed V segments, including chromosome 9 orphons, were excluded from the earlier analysis of some 590 of the donors. According to a later genetic analysis, donors in an Asian-associated ancestry cluster had fewer N-insertions in productive TCRs than the roughly 670-donor mean. The study gave a list of 150 to 200 TCR beta chains associated with cytomegalovirus. An association between a missense DCLRE1C variant and V-gene and J-gene trimming of TCR beta chains was found in a later genetic analysis and replicated in an independent cohort. In vitro tests confirmed that a few of the cytomegalovirus-associated TCR beta chains recognize cytomegalovirus antigens. Correlated functional status among segregating V segments might be attributable to linkage disequilibrium, but an unknown experimental factor could not be ruled out. A further reported finding was that TCR beta sequences accurately predicted the HLA-A and HLA-B alleles for most subjects in the first cohort. A later analysis found that most CMV-associated TCR beta chains appeared HLA-restricted, with HLA associations seemingly driven largely by CMV exposure. This cohort had only TCR beta chains sequenced, and the lack of alpha or paired-chain data limited which features could be detected. The presence/absence analyses assumed that sequencing depth was roughly uniform across donors, and that assumption may not be true. Most TCR sequences were observed very rarely across donors, whereas some public TCRs were present in many individuals. In an earlier analysis of 450 to 750 of the donors, most TCR beta V segments appeared in productive rearrangements about 90% or about 30% of the time, broadly matching IMGT annotations. Immune exposure information for the cohort was limited to CMV serostatus. The sequencing pipeline was judged likely to have produced a cluster of highly shared sequence variants as a technical artifact. In a later analysis, HLA-associated TCR beta chains were found to be more clonally expanded and to have lower generation probabilities than equally common non-associated chains. The 87-base-pair reads could not distinguish some IMGT-functional V segments, including TRBV6-2 and TRBV6-3, so those segments were excluded. HLA typing was unavailable for some donors at each locus, so association tests used only the typed subset. The classifier was reported to diagnose cytomegalovirus status with high specificity and sensitivity in both the original cohort and the validation cohort.

Notes on this clone: There is no known antigen for this receptor. No much larger clone exists at a distance of one base, and base qualities are not known.

Per the germline V gene, SGHAT is the CDR1 and FQNNGV is the CDR2. The CDR3 contains 15 residues, cysteine and phenylalanine counted. The retained sequence is limited to the CDR3, 45 bases, with the frame set at the first base. After removal of 0 bases from V and 5 bases from J, the junction retains 7 bases not matched to a gene. The library was built by means of the immunoSEQ multiplex PCR assay. For the multiplex PCR, a mixture combining 60 forward primers for TCR Vbeta segments and 13 reverse primers for TCR Jbeta segments was used. The CDR3 region of rearranged TCR beta genes was amplified from genomic DNA with a multiplex PCR assay. Amplified TCR beta libraries were sequenced as 87-base-pair reads on the Illumina HiSeq System. In the original analysis: Across the 640 or so repertoires, a later analysis counted about 81 million unique TCR beta chains, approximately 12 million of which were shared by at least two donors. Raw reads were error-corrected and collapsed into unique sequences with a nearest-neighbor algorithm that merged closely related sequences to remove PCR and sequencing errors. To assign V, D and J gene segments, CDR3 sequences were aligned to IMGT reference sequences. For a sequence to be retained, a match of at least six nucleotides to both a V gene segment and a J gene segment was required. Rearrangements were classified as productive when the CDR3 lacked stop codons and remained in frame with V and J, and all other rearrangements were classified as non-productive. CDR3 was defined according to IMGT convention as the region running from the second conserved V-encoded cysteine to the conserved J-encoded phenylalanine. Sequences without an unambiguous match to a single V gene segment were excluded from the earlier analysis of almost 600 of the donors. In an earlier analysis of some 590 of the donors, V segments were called functional above 56.7% productive rearrangements and were called segregating when the between-donor standard deviation exceeded 5%. A statistical classification framework was developed to diagnose cytomegalovirus status using the catalog of TCR beta chain sequences. A later analysis assigned V and J genes by comparing TCR nucleotide sequences with IMGT/GENE-DB human TR gene sequences. In a later analysis, CDR3 sequences and most-parsimonious VDJ recombination scenarios were assigned using the TCRdist pipeline. In a later analysis, each TCR beta chain was defined by its CDR3 amino acid sequence together with its V-gene family, and reads lacking a unique V-gene family were excluded. A later analysis removed roughly 590 highly shared, low-generation-probability nucleotide sequences to deal with suspected cross-contamination and a sequencing artifact. In a later analysis, a clonal expansion index was calculated for each public chain from normalized within-repertoire ranks of inferred template counts. A later analysis computed generation probabilities with a VDJ recombination model fitted to out-of-frame rearrangements, and checked the results against IGoR. Hypergeometric tests were used in a later analysis to score TCR-TCR, TCR-HLA and TCR-CMV co-occurrence, with a repertoire-size bias correction applied to the TCR pairs. A later analysis estimated false discovery rates by permuting HLA or CMV assignments 20 times. In a later analysis, co-occurring TCRs were grouped using DBSCAN, with TCRdist sequence similarity added in when clustering inside HLA-allele-positive subsets. For co-occurrence clustering, repertoires with fewer than 30,000 or more than 120,000 public chains were excluded, along with roughly 5 repertoires with anomalous nucleotide sharing. Sourced from immuneACCESS, this table was stored by TCRdb with only in-frame sequences that have V and J called. A share of the clones is absent; for the studies checked, an unresolved V gene accounts for under half, and the remainder has no known explanation. V, J and clone size were drawn from that table, and D and trimming were deduced from the DNA. The sample table shows about 100,000 clones, and 65% to 80% are seen once. The ten largest make up 3% to 4% of the sample.

The cohort was made up of several hundred healthy bone marrow donors. All cohort members were sampled while nominally healthy, although unrecorded immune exposures were likely present. The donor tested CMV seropositive, placing the donor among the roughly 270 seropositive members of the cohort. A peripheral blood sample was provided by each donor, and peripheral blood mononuclear cells were used for TCR beta sequencing. The Qiagen DNeasy Blood Extraction Kit was used to extract genomic DNA from the blood cell samples. The sample was PBMCs. The rearranged chain carries TRBV11-2 and TRBJ2-7, and TRBD1 aligns with 7 junction nucleotides. The source is a woman in her forties or fifties in good health and CMV-seropositive. In nucleotides, the sequence is TGTGCCAGCAGCTTAGAAGGGACAGCTGGGGACGAGCAGTACTTC. This codes for CASSLEGTAGDEQYF.